This T cell receptor beta chain was sequenced for a study of T cell responses to AZD1222 COVID-19 vaccine. As for the study in general: Researchers grouped second doses given at about 4 or about 12 weeks into one pool.

The germline CDR1 and CDR2 sequences are LNHNV and YYDKDF (reference sequence). The CDR3 length is 14 residues. The V gene lost 0 bases and the J gene lost 5 bases, with 10 bases spanning the gap. The protocol was immunoSEQ multiplex PCR, while the TCRdb copy is restricted to in-frame clones and leaves out a portion. Altogether around 140,000 clones are present, around nine tenths being singletons, with the ten largest covering about 1.5%. Study results and caveats: Clonal diversity was possibly underestimated, and the donors were mostly white British, with more females. Spike was spanned by vaccine-associated CD4 TCRs, which were dominant at 160-218 and 743-854. The study identified only a handful of AZD1222 recipients as seropositive at baseline.

This clone showed up just a few times. Its antigen is unknown. The TCR was taken from an adult in good health. J is TRBJ1-2 and V is TRBV15; D gene ambiguous. The material was peripheral blood, obtained on day 0 of AZD1222 vaccination. This CDR3 reads CATSRDSRPYGYTF. The CDR3 DNA sequence: TGTGCCACCAGCAGAGATTCCCGACCATATGGCTACACCTTC.